A single sample is the source of the 31 T cell receptor beta chains below, sequenced in a study of early T cells in non-severe SARS-CoV-2 infection. Via MiXCR, TCRdb re-called the 5' RACE reads, giving one row per CDR3 protein. The data hold roughly 70,000 distinct CDR3 sequences, with roughly 18% observed a single time. Sequenced here: whole blood, sampled at baseline. The receptors were sampled from an adult who was a healthcare worker with PCR-confirmed SARS-CoV-2 infection or an uninfected control (not recorded which).

The rearrangement joins TRBV4-3 to TRBJ2-3; 8 bases line up with TRBD2. The junction had 7 bases not matched to a gene; V was cut back by 0 bases and J by 8 bases. Germline V gene data show CDR1 as LGHNA and CDR2 as YSLEER. The CDR3 runs to 15 residues. This chain's CDR3 is CASSQDASGSLTQYF. CDR3 in DNA: TGCGCCAGCAGCCAAGATGCCAGCGGGAGTCTTACGCAGTATTTT.

The chain uses TRBV29-1 and TRBJ1-5; possible D gene TRBD1, 6 bases. V lost 4 bases and J 2 bases, leaving 12 bases between the germline ends. The length of the CDR3 is 14 residues. CDR1 is SQVTM, CDR2 ANQGSEA, per germline. The CDR3 bases are TGCAGCGTTGTGGGTACAGGGCGCAATCAGCCCCAGCATTTT. Translating gives CSVVGTGRNQPQHF. The full variable domain, in which reference TRBV29-1 and TRBJ1-5 provide the parts outside the CDR3, is SAVISQKPSRDICQRGTSLTIQCQVDSQVTMMFWYRQQPGQSLTLIATANQGSEATYESGFVIDKFPISRPNLTFSTLTVSNMSPEDSSIYLCSVVGTGRNQPQHFGDGTRLSIL.

The chain combines TRBV27 with TRBJ1-6; 10 bases fit TRBD1. Germline loops: CDR1 MNHEY, CDR2 SMNVEV (reference sequence). The CDR3 runs 14 residues. Trimming took 5 bases from V and 10 from J; bases not matched to a gene: 5. CDR3: CASSVRTGGSPLHF. In DNA form, the CDR3 reads TGTGCCAGCAGTGTAAGGACAGGGGGATCACCCCTCCACTTT.

This clonotype was found a few times. The genes are TRBV5-6 and TRBJ2-3; D remains unclear. Germline V gene sequence: CDR1 SGHDT, CDR2 YYEEEE. The CDR3 covers 15 residues. V lost 5 bases and J 2 bases, leaving 15 bases between the germline ends. The CDR3 DNA reads as TGTGCCAGCAGTTCAGTAGTCTCTCTCACAGATACGCAGTATTTT. Its translation: CASSSVVSLTDTQYF.

This clonotype was counted ten times or more. The rearrangement joins TRBV11-2 to TRBJ2-3; D remains unclear. Germline lookup yields CDR1 SGHAT and CDR2 FQNNGV. V was cut by 3 bases and J by 3 bases, with 10 bases left in between. The CDR3 is 14 residues long. CDR3 nucleotide sequence: TGTGCCAGCAGCTTTCGGTGGAAAACAGATACGCAGTATTTT. Protein sequence: CASSFRWKTDTQYF.

This clonotype was counted a few times. The gene calls are TRBV5-4 and TRBJ2-1, with 13 bases aligning to TRBD2. The CDR3 is 13 amino acids. The V segment lost 7 bases and the J segment 8 bases; nucleotides outside the gene matches: 3. The germline gives CDR1 SGHNT, CDR2 YYREEE (reference sequence). The CDR3 reads CASWTSGGDEQFF. CDR3 DNA: TGTGCCAGCTGGACTAGCGGGGGAGATGAGCAGTTCTTC. The full variable domain, its missing parts supplied by reference TRBV5-4 and TRBJ2-1, is ETGVTQSPTHLIKTRGQQVTLRCSSQSGHNTVSWYQQALGQGPQFIFQYYREEENGRGNFPPRFSGLQFPNYSSELNVNALELDDSALYLCASWTSGGDEQFFGPGTRLTVL.

The rearrangement uses TRBV5-1 and TRBJ2-3; no clear D. V was clipped by 0 bases and J by 2 bases, with 7 bases between them. The germline CDR1 and CDR2 sequences are SGHRS and YFSETQ. This CDR3 spans 14 amino acids. CDR3 sequence (DNA): TGCGCCAGCAGCTTGGGACAACACACAGATACGCAGTATTTT. Residues: CASSLGQHTDTQYF.

A remark on this clonotype: Being one base from a much bigger clone, this may be a read error. The conserved phenylalanine or tryptophan normally closing the CDR3 is absent here, so this likely arose from a read error. V is TRBV6-2 or TRBV6-3 and J is TRBJ1-1; D is unresolved. CDR3 size: 11 residues. Between the trimmed V and J ends, which lost 7 bases and 0 bases, there was a span of 3 bases. Germline CDR1 is MNHEY and CDR2 is SVGEGT. In DNA form, the CDR3 reads TGTGCCAGCACCTTGAACACTGAAGCTTTCCTT. This encodes CASTLNTEAFL.

The sample holds a few counts of this clonotype. The rearrangement joins TRBV7-8 to TRBJ1-3, with no clear D. Trimming stripped 2 bases from V and 1 base from J, with 12 bases between. CDR1 is SGHVS, CDR2 FQNEAQ, per germline. The CDR3 length is 16 residues. The CDR3 spells CASSLNLRESGNTIYF. The CDR3 DNA reads as TGTGCCAGCAGCTTAAATTTGAGGGAATCTGGAAACACCATATATTTT. The full variable domain, rest sourced from reference TRBV7-8 and TRBJ1-3, is GAGVSQSPRYKVAKRGQDVALRCDPISGHVSLFWYQQALGQGPEFLTYFQNEAQLDKSGLPSDRFFAERPEGSVSTLKIQRTQQEDSAVYLCASSLNLRESGNTIYFGEGSWLTVV.

This clonotype has just a few counts. The chain uses TRBV20-1 and TRBJ2-7; tentatively, D is TRBD2 (5 bases). Deletions cut 0 bases from V and 4 bases from J, with 22 bases between. The CDR3 is made up of 17 amino acids. CDR1 is DFQATT, CDR2 SNEGSKA, per germline (reference sequence). As DNA, the CDR3 is TGCAGTGCTAGAGATTCCCCCACTAGAGAGATAGGATACGAGCAGTACTTC. Amino acid sequence: CSARDSPTREIGYEQYF.

The chain is built from TRBV7-8 and TRBJ1-5, with D maybe TRBD1 (5 bases). The CDR3 sequence is 16 residues long. Germline CDR1 is SGHVS and CDR2 is FQNEAQ. V dropped 1 base and J dropped 3 bases, with 13 bases sitting between them. CDR3: CASSLGPQGLNQPQHF. CDR3 DNA sequence: TGTGCCAGCAGCTTAGGGCCCCAGGGCCTCAATCAGCCCCAGCATTTT.

V and J are TRBV5-4 and TRBJ1-6, with D uncertain. Deletions cut 0 bases from V and 6 bases from J, with 10 bases between. The CDR3 contains 15 residues. The germline V gene encodes CDR1 SGHNT and CDR2 YYREEE (reference sequence). The CDR3 reads CASSLAAVLNSPLHF. The CDR3 nucleotides are TGTGCCAGCAGCTTGGCGGCGGTACTTAATTCACCCCTCCACTTT.

In this sample, this clonotype turned up many times. The gene calls are TRBV28 and TRBJ2-7, with D possibly matching TRBD1 (5 bases). V lost 8 bases, J lost 3 bases, and 11 bases lay in between. Germline lookup yields CDR1 MDHEN and CDR2 SYDVKM. CDR3 length: 12 amino acids. The CDR3 DNA reads as TGTGCCAGCGGGCCCCAGGGCTACGAGCAGTACTTC. Protein: CASGPQGYEQYF.

This clonotype was detected many times. This sequence joins TRBV18 and TRBJ2-3; 7 positions agree with TRBD1. The CDR3 is 15 amino acids. CDR1 and CDR2 from the germline V gene are KGHSH and LQKENI. The V segment lost 3 bases and the J segment 2 bases; nucleotides outside the gene matches: 5. In DNA, the CDR3 is TGTGCCAGCTCACCCGGGACAGAGAACACAGATACGCAGTATTTT. It is translated as CASSPGTENTDTQYF.

This sequence joins TRBV19 and TRBJ2-7; 7 bases match TRBD1. The germline gives CDR1 LNHDA, CDR2 SQIVND (reference sequence). V shed 10 bases, J shed 1 base, and the junction held 10 bases outside the gene matches. The CDR3 totals 14 residues. The CDR3 region has the DNA TGTGCCACCGGGGCACCGGGACAGTCCTACGAGCAGTACTTC. This sequence encodes CATGAPGQSYEQYF.

This clonotype was recorded a few times. J is TRBJ2-3 and V is TRBV11-2, with D perhaps TRBD1 (6 bases). Trimming took off 0 bases at V and 3 bases at J, with 16 bases between the two ends. The CDR3 is 17 residues long. Germline lookup yields CDR1 SGHAT and CDR2 FQNNGV. The CDR3, as DNA: TGTGCCAGCAGCTTAGACTCCTTCAGGGGCTGGACAGATACGCAGTATTTT. Translated: CASSLDSFRGWTDTQYF.

The genes are TRBV29-1 and TRBJ2-4; D call uncertain. Germline lookup yields CDR1 SQVTM and CDR2 ANQGSEA. Trimming cost V 4 bases and J 3 bases, with 7 bases left between them. CDR3 length equals 12 residues. The CDR3 region has the DNA TGCAGCGTTGGAGAAGGCAAAAACATTCAGTACTTC. Encoded protein: CSVGEGKNIQYF. Based on the CDR3 plus reference TRBV29-1 and TRBJ2-4, the full variable domain is SAVISQKPSRDICQRGTSLTIQCQVDSQVTMMFWYRQQPGQSLTLIATANQGSEATYESGFVIDKFPISRPNLTFSTLTVSNMSPEDSSIYLCSVGEGKNIQYFGAGTRLSVL.

This clonotype was seen a handful of times. This rearrangement joins TRBV29-1 to TRBJ1-1; no clear D gene. Germline V gives CDR1 SQVTM, CDR2 ANQGSEA. The V gene lost 4 bases and the J gene lost 8 bases, with 11 bases spanning the gap. CDR3 length: 11 amino acids. The CDR3 loop reads CSVVGFAEAFF. CDR3 in DNA: TGCAGCGTTGTGGGGTTTGCCGAAGCTTTCTTT.

The V call is TRBV28, the J call TRBJ1-6, with 7 nucleotides matching TRBD1. V shed 5 bases, J shed 8 bases, and the junction held 12 bases outside the gene matches. The CDR3 length is 16 residues. Germline V gene sequence: CDR1 MDHEN, CDR2 SYDVKM. The CDR3 is CASSTRTGVSDSPLHF. CDR3 nucleotide sequence: TGTGCCAGCAGTACCCGCACAGGGGTTAGTGATTCACCCCTCCACTTT.

This clonotype was counted at least ten times. The chain combines TRBV7-9 with TRBJ1-2; D ambiguous. Germline assignment: CDR1 SEHNR and CDR2 FQNEAQ (reference sequence). The CDR3 sequence is 14 residues long. V was shortened by 0 bases and J by 8 bases, with 13 bases between the two germline ends. The CDR3 DNA is TGTGCCAGCAGCTTAGCTGGCAGGCCCTTAGGCTACACCTTC. Translation: CASSLAGRPLGYTF.

J is TRBJ2-7 and V is TRBV20-1; D not certain. V lost 6 bases and J lost 3, with 12 bases in between. Germline loops: CDR1 DFQATT, CDR2 SNEGSKA (reference sequence). The CDR3 loop spans 12 amino acids. This chain's CDR3 is CSAEVSLYEQYF. Written as DNA, the CDR3 is TGCAGTGCCGAAGTGTCCCTCTACGAGCAGTACTTC.

This clonotype has just a few counts. V and J are TRBV10-1 and TRBJ2-3; no definite D call. V was clipped by 3 bases and J by 4 bases, with 5 bases between them. Germline V gene sequence: CDR1 WNHNN, CDR2 SYGVQD (reference sequence). The CDR3 loop spans 12 amino acids. The CDR3 DNA is TGCGCCAGCAGTGACTTCGCAGATACGCAGTATTTT. Translated, it gives CASSDFADTQYF.

The V and J genes are TRBV9 and TRBJ2-3; a weak D match, TRBD2 (5 bases). V was pared by 1 base and J by 3 bases, with 9 bases between. Germline V lookup: CDR1 SGDLS, CDR2 YYNGEE. The CDR3 contains 14 residues. The CDR3 DNA reads TGTGCCAGCAGCGTAAGTCCGGGGACAGATACGCAGTATTTT. Translating it yields CASSVSPGTDTQYF.

CDR3 nucleotide sequence: TGTGCCAGCTCACCACCGGTGGACCTGATAACCCAGTACTTC. Translated: CASSPPVDLITQYF. V is TRBV18 and J is TRBJ2-5, with no clear D. Germline CDR1 KGHSH, CDR2 LQKENI. The germline V and J ends were trimmed by 0 bases and 8 bases, with 13 bases remaining between them. This CDR3 has 14 amino acids.

V is TRBV7-2 and J is TRBJ2-2; 8 bases map to TRBD2. Germline CDR1 SGHTA, CDR2 FQGNSA. The CDR3 has 17 amino acids. V shed 5 bases, J shed 5 bases, and the junction held 13 bases outside the gene matches. The CDR3 region has the DNA TGTGCCAGCAGCCCCGGGGGTAGCGGGGCTAGGACCGGGGAGCTGTTTTTT. It is translated as CASSPGGSGARTGELFF.

The chain is built from TRBV19 and TRBJ2-2; 7 positions match TRBD1. This CDR3 has 15 amino acids. V trimming: 5 bases; J trimming: 2 bases; junction bases outside the gene matches: 5. Germline lookup yields CDR1 LNHDA and CDR2 SQIVND (reference sequence). Here the CDR3 DNA reads TGTGCCAGTAGTCCGGGACAGATCAACACCGGGGAGCTGTTTTTT. It yields the protein CASSPGQINTGELFF.

The rearrangement links TRBV2 to TRBJ2-7; D remains unclear. The CDR3 is made up of 12 amino acids. Germline V CDR1 and CDR2: SNHLY, FYNNEI. V was shortened by 5 bases and J by 5 bases, with 10 bases between the two germline ends. This CDR3 is CASSRANNEQYF. The CDR3, as DNA: TGTGCCAGCAGTCGGGCCAACAACGAGCAGTACTTC.

V gene TRBV20-1 combines with J gene TRBJ1-2; 7 bases are a match to TRBD1. The V segment lost 6 bases and the J segment 4 bases; nucleotides outside the gene matches: 5. Germline CDR1 and CDR2: DFQATT and SNEGSKA (reference sequence). This CDR3 is 12 amino acids long. As DNA, the CDR3 is TGCAGTGCCACACAGGGGCCCTATGGCTACACCTTC. Its translation is CSATQGPYGYTF.

This clonotype was observed once. At one of its ends the junction is not consistent with the germline gene, which may arise from a read error. The V call is TRBV11-2, the J call TRBJ2-7, with TRBD2 matching over 12 bases. Looked up from germline, CDR1 is SGHAT and CDR2 is FQNNGV. The CDR3 contains 16 residues. The CDR3 coding sequence is TGTGTCAGCAGCTCCCGGACTAGCGGGAAGACCTACGAGCAGTACTTC. It translates to CVSSSRTSGKTYEQYF.

The rearrangement uses TRBV11-2 and TRBJ2-7; D is unresolved. V dropped 6 bases and J dropped 0 bases, with 21 bases sitting between them. Germline CDR1 is SGHAT and CDR2 is FQNNGV. This CDR3 region has 17 residues. CDR3 residues: CASSYLTGPQASYEQYF. The DNA of the CDR3 is TGTGCCAGCAGTTACCTGACCGGGCCTCAGGCCTCCTACGAGCAGTACTTC.

This clonotype was seen more than once but under ten times. One junction end does not reproduce the germline sequence, and a read error may be involved. This chain links TRBV12-3 or TRBV12-4 with TRBJ1-2, with no clear D. The CDR3 has 14 residues. The CDR3 protein is CVSTRTPTNYGYTF. The CDR3, as DNA: TGTGTCAGCACTCGGACTCCCACTAACTATGGCTACACCTTC.